This T cell receptor beta chain emerged from a study of long-term antiretroviral therapy in people with HIV. Sequencing used immunoSEQ v3.0 at survey level. The protocol was immunoSEQ multiplex PCR, while the TCRdb copy is restricted to in-frame clones and leaves out a portion. The sample yields tens of thousands of clones, approximately 96% seen once. This clone was seen once. Here the sequenced sample was unsorted PBMCs, taken roughly 6.4 years after starting antiretroviral therapy. The sequence was obtained from a man aged 25 to 40 with HIV.

Here the CDR3 DNA reads TGTGCCAGCAGTGAAGTCCGGGACGGTTATTACGAGCAGTACTTC. Protein product: CASSEVRDGYYEQYF. The gene calls are TRBV6-1 and TRBJ2-7; D possibly uses TRBD1 or TRBD2 (5 bases each). This CDR3 region has 15 residues. The V gene's germline CDR1 is MNHNS and CDR2 SASEGT. The V end was cut by 1 base, the J end by 4 bases, with 14 bases between.